The source of this TCR beta chain is a study of blood T cell repertoires in COVID-19. Whole-study context: COVID-19 samples collected from the United States, Italy and Spain covered acute and convalescent phases. Sources were T cells, B-cell-depleted T cells, or PBMCs; the material itself was cDNA or gDNA.

TCRdb keeps only in-frame clones here, not all; method: immunoSEQ multiplex PCR. Of about 210,000 clones listed, around 83% are singletons. This CDR3 spans 13 amino acids. Germline V lookup: CDR1 GTSNPN, CDR2 SVGIG (reference sequence). Trimming took 3 bases from V and 7 from J; bases not matched to a gene: 5. The source of this sequence is a woman aged 45-60 years with acute or convalescent COVID-19. The V call is TRBV30, the J call TRBJ1-2; 10 nucleotides align to TRBD1. Input material: peripheral blood. The CDR3 loop reads CAWRPGQGPGYTF. The CDR3 DNA reads TGTGCCTGGAGGCCGGGACAGGGGCCTGGCTACACCTTC.